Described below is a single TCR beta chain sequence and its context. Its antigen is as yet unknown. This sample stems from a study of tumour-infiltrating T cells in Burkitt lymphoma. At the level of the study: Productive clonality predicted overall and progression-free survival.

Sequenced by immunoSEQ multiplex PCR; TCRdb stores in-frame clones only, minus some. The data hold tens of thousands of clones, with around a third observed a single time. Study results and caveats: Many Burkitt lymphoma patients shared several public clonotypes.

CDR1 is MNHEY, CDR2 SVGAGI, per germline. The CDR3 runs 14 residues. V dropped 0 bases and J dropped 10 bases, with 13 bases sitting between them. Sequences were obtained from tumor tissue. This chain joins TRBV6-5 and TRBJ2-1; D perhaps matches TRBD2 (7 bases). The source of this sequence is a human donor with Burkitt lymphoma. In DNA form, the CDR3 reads TGTGCCAGCAGTTACTCGGGGGGGCGAGGGGAGCAGTTCTTC. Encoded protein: CASSYSGGRGEQFF.